The present TCR beta chain was sequenced within a study of blood T cell repertoires in COVID-19. Looking at the study overall: COVID-19 samples, acute and convalescent, were from the United States, Italy and Spain.

This clone was picked up one time. Per the original methods: Amplification of reference gene primers was used by the study to estimate nucleated cell counts. Libraries were prepared by immunoSEQ multiplex PCR; TCRdb keeps only in-frame clonotypes and omits some of them. Clonal size and the V and J genes are those of that table, whereas D and trimming came from the DNA. This sample has more than 85,000 clones, with almost 85% found just once. This CDR3 spans 17 amino acids. CDR1 is MNHEY, CDR2 SVGEGT, per germline. The V gene end was trimmed by 2 bases and the J gene end by 0 bases; junction bases not matched to a gene: 4.

The sequence was obtained from a man in his 70s with acute or convalescent COVID-19. The specimen was peripheral blood. This sequence joins TRBV6-2 or TRBV6-3 and TRBJ1-4; 9 positions agree with TRBD1. The CDR3 sequence: CASSYGTGRTTNEKLFF. The DNA for the CDR3 is TGTGCCAGCAGTTACGGGACAGGGAGGACAACTAATGAAAAACTGTTTTTT.